One sample yielded the 16 T cell receptor beta chains listed below, sequenced in a study of T cells after yellow fever vaccination. TCRdb reanalysed the 5' RACE reads using MiXCR and keeps one entry per CDR3 protein. The sample shows hundreds of thousands of distinct CDR3 sequences, roughly 13% of them seen only once. The source material was PBMCs, sampled on the day of the yellow fever booster vaccination. Receptors originate from a man aged 25 to 45 who received the YFV17D yellow fever vaccine.

In its sample, this clonotype was seen a few times. V is TRBV4-3 and J is TRBJ2-6; perhaps TRBD2 as D (5 bases). The CDR3 length is 17 residues. V was trimmed by 0 bases and J by 0 bases, leaving 9 bases between them. From germline, CDR1 is LGHNA and CDR2 YSLEER. This CDR3 is CASSQDGVGSGANVLTF. CDR3 in DNA: TGCGCCAGCAGCCAAGACGGGGTTGGCTCTGGGGCCAACGTCCTGACTTTC.

This clonotype came up a few times. This chain links TRBV20-1 with TRBJ2-7, with D unresolved. Between the trimmed V and J ends, which lost 3 bases and 0 bases, there was a span of 9 bases. The germline CDR1 and CDR2 sequences are DFQATT and SNEGSKA (reference sequence). The CDR3 runs to 13 residues. The DNA of the CDR3 is TGCAGTGCTAGGGGCAGGAGCTCCTACGAGCAGTACTTC. This gives the protein CSARGRSSYEQYF.

To note about this clonotype: The junction and the germline gene differ at one end; a read error may be behind it. The rearrangement links TRBV10-3 to TRBJ2-1; 8 bases line up with TRBD2. The germline V gene has CDR1 ENHRY and CDR2 SYGVKD. CDR3 size: 17 residues. CDR3 in amino acids: CDISDLSGTSSYNEQFF. For the CDR3, the DNA is TGTGACATCAGTGACCTTAGCGGGACTAGCTCCTACAATGAGCAGTTCTTC.

This clonotype has a handful of counts. The chain couples TRBV30 to TRBJ1-1; no definite D call. With 2 bases removed from V and 7 bases from J, the gap between germline ends came to 11 bases. The CDR3 spans 12 residues. CDR1 is GTSNPN and CDR2 is SVGIG in the germline V gene (reference sequence). The CDR3, as DNA: TGTGCCTGGAGTAACAGCAACCGTGAAGCTTTCTTT. The encoded protein is CAWSNSNREAFF. Variable domain in full (rest from reference TRBV30 and TRBJ1-1): SQTIHQWPATLVQPVGSPLSLECTVEGTSNPNLYWYRQAAGRGLQLLFYSVGIGQISSEVPQNLSASRPQDRQFILSSKKLLLSDSGFYLCAWSNSNREAFFGQGTRLTVV.

V is TRBV28 and J is TRBJ2-1; D unclear. Trimming left V 5 bases short and J 9 bases short, with 20 bases between. The CDR3 is 15 residues long. CDR1 is MDHEN and CDR2 is SYDVKM in the germline V gene. Here the CDR3 DNA reads TGTGCCAGCAGTCTCTCCGGAGCCGGAGTTTTTGAGCAGTTCTTC. Translating it yields CASSLSGAGVFEQFF.

This clonotype was recorded a few times. The gene calls are TRBV20-1 and TRBJ2-2, with a tentative D call TRBD2 (5 bases). CDR1 is DFQATT, CDR2 SNEGSKA, per germline (reference sequence). The CDR3 loop spans 13 amino acids. Trimming left V 4 bases short and J 8 bases short, with 14 bases between. The CDR3 DNA reads as TGCAGTGCTAAACGGACTTCATTGGGGGAGCTGTTTTTT. It translates to CSAKRTSLGELFF.

This clonotype showed up just a few times. J is TRBJ1-4 and V is TRBV4-3; tentatively, D is TRBD1 (5 bases). Deletions cut 1 base from V and 5 bases from J, with 23 bases between. This CDR3 is 19 amino acids long. Germline V gives CDR1 LGHNA, CDR2 YSLEER. CDR3 coding DNA: TGCGCCAGCAGCCAAGTCGGGGGACGCGATGATCCTCAGAATGAAAAACTGTTTTTT. Its protein product is CASSQVGGRDDPQNEKLFF.

The V and J genes are TRBV5-4 and TRBJ2-7; 9 bases fit TRBD1. The CDR3 is 14 amino acids. Germline V gene sequence: CDR1 SGHNT, CDR2 YYREEE (reference sequence). V lost 4 bases to trimming and J lost 3 bases; unmatched junction nucleotides: 5. CDR3 loop: CASSPGQGYYEQYF. CDR3 in DNA: TGTGCCAGCAGCCCCGGACAGGGGTACTACGAGCAGTACTTC.

This clonotype was found a few times. The chain employs TRBV9 and TRBJ1-6; the match to TRBD1 covers 8 bases. Trimming cost V 3 bases and J 5 bases; bases outside gene matches: 4. The CDR3 has 15 amino acids. Per germline, CDR1 SGDLS and CDR2 YYNGEE. The CDR3: CASSATGVHNSPLHF. The CDR3, as DNA: TGTGCCAGCAGCGCGACAGGGGTGCATAATTCACCCCTCCACTTT.

This clonotype was observed a handful of times. The chain's CDR3 is CASGLKGSSGSPQHF. As DNA, the CDR3 is TGTGCCAGCGGCCTTAAGGGAAGCTCCGGATCGCCCCAGCATTTT. V is TRBV12-3 or TRBV12-4 and J is TRBJ1-5; D not certain. V was pared by 8 bases and J by 9 bases, with 23 bases between. This CDR3 region has 15 residues.

The chain links TRBV6-1 to TRBJ2-5; D perhaps matches TRBD2 (7 bases). V lost 7 bases, J lost 5 bases, and 17 bases lay in between. Germline CDR1 MNHNS, CDR2 SASEGT. The CDR3 covers 14 residues. The CDR3: CASTMGAAGETQYF. The DNA for the CDR3 is TGTGCCAGCACCATGGGGGCAGCGGGGGAGACCCAGTACTTC.

The rearrangement uses TRBV7-2 and TRBJ2-5; 8 nucleotides agree with TRBD1. With 0 bases clipped from V and 2 bases from J, the junction kept 2 bases outside the gene matches. This CDR3 has 15 amino acids. The germline gives CDR1 SGHTA, CDR2 FQGNSA. In DNA, the CDR3 is TGTGCCAGCAGCTTAGCGGACAGGGAACAAGAGACCCAGTACTTC. Residues: CASSLADREQETQYF.

The table lists this clonotype with a few counts. The gene calls are TRBV5-1 and TRBJ2-7; possibly TRBD2 for D (6 bases). V was shortened by 6 bases and J by 5 bases, with 15 bases between the two germline ends. This CDR3 region has 13 residues. CDR1 and CDR2 (germline): SGHRS, YFSETQ. Here the CDR3 DNA reads TGCGCCAGCAATGCGCTCCCGGGAGACGAGCAGTACTTC. Protein: CASNALPGDEQYF.

The rearrangement links TRBV3-1 to TRBJ2-2; D not resolved. This CDR3 has 15 amino acids. CDR1 and CDR2 (germline): LGHDT, YNNKEL (reference sequence). V lost 5 bases and J 3 bases, leaving 13 bases between the germline ends. The CDR3 sequence: CASSSPSGDTGELFF. The DNA of the CDR3 is TGTGCCAGCAGCAGTCCCTCTGGGGACACCGGGGAGCTGTTTTTT.

A few counts support this clonotype. The CDR3 loop is CSAALRPGSTDTQYF. Written as DNA, the CDR3 is TGCAGCGCCGCCCTCCGACCGGGGAGCACAGATACGCAGTATTTT. The genes are TRBV29-1 and TRBJ2-3; D might be TRBD2 (5 bases). This CDR3 comprises 15 residues. V gave up 7 bases and J gave up 0 bases, with 17 bases separating them. Germline V gene sequence: CDR1 SQVTM, CDR2 ANQGSEA.

This clonotype was counted between two and nine times. The V gene is TRBV7-2, the J gene TRBJ2-5, with D possibly TRBD2 on 6 matching bases. Germline V gene lookup returns CDR1 SGHTA and CDR2 FQGNSA. The CDR3 is 15 amino acids. The V end lost 4 bases, the J end lost 5 bases, and 17 bases lay between the germline ends. The CDR3 DNA reads TGTGCCAGCAGCTGGGACTTCCTAGGCGGGGAGACCCAGTACTTC. Encoded protein: CASSWDFLGGETQYF.